This entry concerns a single TCR beta chain. What it recognizes is unknown. This specimen comes from a study of T cell responses to AZD1222 COVID-19 vaccine. Study results and caveats: Spike-wide coverage was observed for vaccine-associated CD4 TCRs, with dominant responses at 160-218 and 743-854. Baseline serology detected seropositivity in only a handful of AZD1222 recipients. The study found Spike-specific TCR breadth and depth rose after two AZD1222 doses. Samples come after the peak T cell response, not at day 14.

V was shortened by 3 bases and J by 1 base, with 9 bases between the two germline ends. The V gene's germline CDR1 is SGHNT and CDR2 YENEEA. The CDR3 length is 14 residues. Sequencing was performed with immunoSEQ multiplex PCR; in TCRdb, only in-frame clones are kept and a portion is missing. This table holds roughly 150,000 clones, 89% found once. Source: peripheral blood, taken on day 0 of AZD1222 vaccination. The chain couples TRBV11-3 to TRBJ1-1; D is unclear. The TCR sequence derives from an adult in good health. Written as DNA, the CDR3 is TGTGCCAGCAGCTTTATGGGTTCGAACACTGAAGCTTTCTTT. Amino acid sequence: CASSFMGSNTEAFF.